In this sample, the clone carrying this T cell receptor beta chain turned up many times. Its matching antigen is unknown. Attachment of unique molecular identifiers to individual cDNA molecules was performed. Each CDR3 protein gets one entry after TCRdb re-called the 5' RACE reads with MiXCR. The table shows tens of thousands of distinct CDR3 sequences, with roughly 5.1% occurring only once. The length of the CDR3 is 16 residues. The germline V gene encodes CDR1 SGHDN and CDR2 FVKESK. V dropped 1 base and J dropped 4 bases, with 14 bases sitting between them. The data stem from a study of early T cells in non-severe SARS-CoV-2 infection. Study overall: Sequencing input comprised bulk RNA from unsorted whole blood; chain pairing was not available. Study findings and constraints: Matching against VDJdb likely underestimated virus-specific expansions, favoring anti-spike CD8.

This chain uses TRBV14 with TRBJ1-3, with unresolved D. The clonotype comes from an adult who was a healthcare worker with PCR-confirmed SARS-CoV-2 infection or an uninfected control (not recorded which). The sample was whole blood. As DNA, the CDR3 is TGTGCCAGCAGCCAAGTTTGGGGAGGCTTCGGAAACACCATATATTTT. Translated, it gives CASSQVWGGFGNTIYF. Together with reference TRBV14 and TRBJ1-3, the CDR3 gives the full variable domain: EAGVTQFPSHSVIEKGQTVTLRCDPISGHDNLYWYRRVMGKEIKFLLHFVKESKQDESGMPNNRFLAERTGGTYSTLKVQPAELEDSGVYFCASSQVWGGFGNTIYFGEGSWLTVV.